Shown below are 17 T cell receptor beta chains from a single sample sequenced in a study of T cells in Graves' hyperthyroidism and ophthalmopathy. Amplification of TCR beta CDR3 regions used RNA as the template. The HTBI set primed first-round TCR CDR3 RT-PCR. TCRdb passed the multiplex PCR reads through MiXCR, listing each CDR3 protein once. The sample carries more than 150,000 distinct CDR3 sequences, over 15% recorded once. The sequencing sample was made of blood. The receptors here all came from a woman between 45 and 60 years old with Graves' hyperthyroidism.

V and J are TRBV12-3 or TRBV12-4 and TRBJ2-5, with D possibly matching TRBD1 (5 bases). V lost 3 bases, J lost 4 bases, and 9 bases lay in between. The CDR3 length is 13 residues. CDR3 bases: TGTGCCAGCAGTTTCGGCAGGGCAGAGACCCAGTACTTC. As protein: CASSFGRAETQYF.

This clonotype was seen a few times. V is TRBV20-1 and J is TRBJ2-1; 11 nucleotides agree with TRBD2. Germline values: CDR1 DFQATT, CDR2 SNEGSKA (reference sequence). After removal of 1 base from V and 8 bases from J, the junction contained 10 bases not matched to a gene. The CDR3 consists of 16 residues. CDR3 amino acids: CSARVYGLAGGYEQFF. The CDR3 nucleotides read TGCAGTGCTAGAGTATATGGTCTAGCGGGGGGTTATGAGCAGTTCTTC.

This clonotype was observed many times. The rearrangement links TRBV19 to TRBJ1-4, with 7 nucleotides matching TRBD1. V was pared by 9 bases and J by 10 bases, with 11 bases of the junction left unmatched. Germline V gene lookup returns CDR1 LNHDA and CDR2 SQIVND (reference sequence). The CDR3 length is 13 residues. Here the CDR3 reads CASAQGDEGKLFF. Here the CDR3 DNA reads TGTGCCAGCGCGCAGGGGGACGAGGGAAAACTGTTTTTT.

This clonotype was seen ten or more times. This rearrangement joins TRBV20-1 to TRBJ1-4; TRBD1 might be the D (5 bases). Trimming shortened V by 2 bases and J by 4 bases, and 14 bases separated the two germline ends. Germline loops: CDR1 DFQATT, CDR2 SNEGSKA (reference sequence). This CDR3 has 15 residues. The CDR3 sequence is CSARPPGLDNEKLFF. The DNA of the CDR3 is TGCAGTGCTAGACCGCCGGGACTGGATAATGAAAAACTGTTTTTT.

Many counts were recorded for this clonotype. The chain recombines TRBV12-3 or TRBV12-4 with TRBJ2-2; D possibly corresponds to TRBD1 (6 bases). Between the trimmed V and J ends, which lost 6 bases and 3 bases, there was a span of 8 bases. CDR3 length: 13 residues. This CDR3 is CASSHRDTGELFF. The CDR3 bases are TGTGCCAGCAGCCACAGGGACACCGGGGAGCTGTTTTTT.

This clonotype was counted many times. J is TRBJ1-4 and V is TRBV20-1, with a weak D call TRBD1 (5 bases). Per the germline V gene, CDR1 is DFQATT and CDR2 is SNEGSKA (reference sequence). V was shortened by 0 bases and J by 6 bases, with 11 bases between the two germline ends. The CDR3 spans 14 residues. The DNA of the CDR3 is TGCAGTGCTAGAGATGAAAGGGGATATGAAAAACTGTTTTTT. Its protein product is CSARDERGYEKLFF.

This clonotype came up many times. The gene calls are TRBV7-2 and TRBJ2-5, with D perhaps matching TRBD1 (5 bases). Germline CDR1 and CDR2: SGHTA and FQGNSA. Trimming left V 4 bases short and J 13 bases short, with 19 bases between. CDR3 length equals 13 residues. CDR3 sequence reads: CASSWALTGTWYF. CDR3 DNA sequence: TGTGCCAGCAGCTGGGCGCTAACAGGCACATGGTACTTC.

This clonotype showed up many times. The chain is built from TRBV19 and TRBJ1-1; 11 bases are a match to TRBD1. Germline values: CDR1 LNHDA, CDR2 SQIVND (reference sequence). This CDR3 comprises 15 residues. J gave up 9 bases and V 3 bases, and 9 bases lay outside the gene matches. CDR3 protein: CASSIRDRGFSKAFF. CDR3 nucleotides: TGTGCCAGTAGTATCAGGGACAGGGGGTTCAGTAAAGCTTTCTTT.

This clonotype showed up many times. The gene calls are TRBV27 and TRBJ2-3; TRBD1 or TRBD2 may be the D gene (5 bases each). Germline V gene sequence: CDR1 MNHEY, CDR2 SMNVEV (reference sequence). This CDR3 comprises 19 residues. V gave up 5 bases and J gave up 3 bases, with 27 bases separating them. For the CDR3, the DNA is TGTGCCAGCAGTATTTCCGGGACGGTTGCCCTTCTAGGTACAGATACGCAGTATTTT. Amino acids: CASSISGTVALLGTDTQYF.

This clonotype was seen ten or more times. J is TRBJ1-2 and V is TRBV20-1; D perhaps matches TRBD1 (5 bases). The CDR3 is 15 residues long. The V end lost 0 bases, the J end lost 5 bases, and 16 bases lay between the germline ends. The germline gives CDR1 DFQATT, CDR2 SNEGSKA (reference sequence). The CDR3 DNA reads as TGCAGTGCTAGAGATGGAGTGGCAGGGATTTATGGCTACACCTTC. Its translation is CSARDGVAGIYGYTF.

This clonotype was observed at least ten times. This sequence joins TRBV28 and TRBJ2-7, with D tentatively TRBD2 (5 bases). The germline CDR1 and CDR2 sequences are MDHEN and SYDVKM. V lost 5 bases and J 0 bases, leaving 11 bases between the germline ends. This CDR3 comprises 14 residues. As DNA, the CDR3 is TGTGCCAGCAGTGTGCGAGGGATCTCCTACGAGCAGTACTTC. Translation: CASSVRGISYEQYF.

This clonotype was detected many times. This rearrangement joins TRBV29-1 to TRBJ2-7, with unresolved D. Trimming took off 2 bases at V and 4 bases at J, with 6 bases between the two ends. This CDR3 region has 11 residues. Germline CDR1 is SQVTM and CDR2 is ANQGSEA. CDR3: CSVEISYEQYF. For the CDR3, the DNA is TGCAGCGTTGAAATAAGTTACGAGCAGTACTTC.

This clonotype was observed at least ten times. The J gene is TRBJ1-2, the V gene TRBV24-1, with 7 bases identical to TRBD1. The junction had 5 bases not matched to a gene; V was cut back by 4 bases and J by 7 bases. Germline assignment: CDR1 KGHDR and CDR2 SFDVKD. The CDR3 covers 13 residues. CDR3 sequence: CATSDIYRGGYTF. In DNA, the CDR3 is TGTGCCACCAGTGACATCTACAGGGGTGGCTACACCTTC.

This chain uses TRBV6-1 with TRBJ1-1; no clear D gene. The CDR3 is made up of 13 amino acids. Trimming removed 6 bases from V and 4 bases from J, with 12 bases in between. Germline V gene sequence: CDR1 MNHNS, CDR2 SASEGT. CDR3 protein: CASRREVGTEAFF. The CDR3 nucleotides are TGTGCCAGCAGGCGCGAGGTGGGCACTGAAGCTTTCTTT.

The chain employs TRBV4-1 and TRBJ1-2; 7 positions agree with TRBD1. Losses at the gene ends were 0 bases for V and 8 bases for J; bases not matched to a gene: 12. This CDR3 has 16 amino acids. The germline CDR1 and CDR2 sequences are MGHRA and YSYEKL. Here the CDR3 reads CASSQEDLLTGKGYTF. The DNA for the CDR3 is TGCGCCAGCAGCCAAGAGGACTTACTGACAGGGAAGGGCTACACCTTC.

This clonotype was found many times. CDR3 sequence: CASSRQGGETQYF. In DNA form, the CDR3 reads TGTGCCAGCAGCAGACAGGGAGGAGAGACCCAGTACTTC. The chain recombines TRBV7-2 with TRBJ2-5, with D tentatively TRBD1 (7 bases). There are 13 residues in the CDR3. CDR1 is SGHTA and CDR2 is FQGNSA in the germline V gene. Trimming stripped 5 bases from V and 4 bases from J, with 11 bases between.

At least ten counts were recorded for this clonotype. A much larger clone differs by one base, so this may be a read error. The chain uses TRBV7-2 and TRBJ2-5; D may be TRBD1 (5 bases). The V gene's germline CDR1 is SGHTA and CDR2 FQGNSA. The CDR3 covers 15 residues. CDR3 nucleotide sequence: TGTGCCAGCAGCTCAAGTACAGGTTTCCAAGAGACCCAGCACTTC. Translation gives CASSSSTGFQETQHF.